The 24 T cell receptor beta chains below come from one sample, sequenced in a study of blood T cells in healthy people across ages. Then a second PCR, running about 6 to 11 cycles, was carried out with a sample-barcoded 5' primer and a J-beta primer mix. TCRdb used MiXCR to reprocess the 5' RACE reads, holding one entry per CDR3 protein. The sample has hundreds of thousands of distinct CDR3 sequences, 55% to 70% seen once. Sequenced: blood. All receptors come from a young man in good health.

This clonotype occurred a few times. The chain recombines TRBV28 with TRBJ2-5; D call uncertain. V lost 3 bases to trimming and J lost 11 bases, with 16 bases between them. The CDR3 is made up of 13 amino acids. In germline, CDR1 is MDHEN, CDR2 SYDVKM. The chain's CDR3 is CASSLSRPFAQYF. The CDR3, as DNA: TGTGCCAGCAGTTTGTCCAGGCCCTTCGCGCAGTACTTC.

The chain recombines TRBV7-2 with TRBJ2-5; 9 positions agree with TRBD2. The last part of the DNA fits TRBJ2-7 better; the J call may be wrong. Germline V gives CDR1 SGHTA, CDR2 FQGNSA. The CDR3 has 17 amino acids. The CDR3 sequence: CASSHSGGAYRTYEQYF. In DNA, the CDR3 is TGTGCCAGCAGCCATAGCGGGGGAGCCTACCGAACCTACGAGCAGTACTTC.

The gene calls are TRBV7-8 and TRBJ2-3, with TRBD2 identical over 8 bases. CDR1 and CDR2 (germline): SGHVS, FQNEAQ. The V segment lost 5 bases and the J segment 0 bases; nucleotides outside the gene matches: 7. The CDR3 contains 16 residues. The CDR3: CASSTHQRGSTDTQYF. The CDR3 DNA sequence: TGTGCCAGCAGCACCCACCAGCGGGGGAGCACAGATACGCAGTATTTT.

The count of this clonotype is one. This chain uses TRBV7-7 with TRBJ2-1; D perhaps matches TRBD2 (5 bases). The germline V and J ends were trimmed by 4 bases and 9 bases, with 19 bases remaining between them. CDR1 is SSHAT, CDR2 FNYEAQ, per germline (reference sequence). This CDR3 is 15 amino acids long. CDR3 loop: CASSSSIGVSGEQFF. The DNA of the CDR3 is TGTGCCAGCAGCTCCTCTATCGGGGTGTCGGGTGAGCAGTTCTTC.

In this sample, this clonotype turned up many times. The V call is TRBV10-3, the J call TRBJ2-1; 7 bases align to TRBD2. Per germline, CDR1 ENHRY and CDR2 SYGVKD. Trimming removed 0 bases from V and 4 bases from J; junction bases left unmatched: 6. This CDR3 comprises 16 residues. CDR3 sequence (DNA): TGTGCCATCAGTGAGTCGATGGCGGGAGAGTACAATGAGCAGTTCTTC. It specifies CAISESMAGEYNEQFF.

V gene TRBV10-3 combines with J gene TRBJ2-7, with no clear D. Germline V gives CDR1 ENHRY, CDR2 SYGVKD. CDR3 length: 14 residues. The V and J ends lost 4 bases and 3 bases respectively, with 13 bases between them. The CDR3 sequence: CAISVFEANYEQYF. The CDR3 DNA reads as TGTGCCATCAGTGTGTTCGAGGCGAACTACGAGCAGTACTTC.

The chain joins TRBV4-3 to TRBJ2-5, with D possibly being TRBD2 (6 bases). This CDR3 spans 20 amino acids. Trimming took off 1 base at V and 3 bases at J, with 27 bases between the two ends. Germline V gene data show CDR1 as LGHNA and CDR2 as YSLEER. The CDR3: CASSQAPGILAEGSEETQYF. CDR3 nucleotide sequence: TGCGCCAGCAGCCAAGCGCCAGGGATTTTAGCGGAGGGTTCCGAAGAGACCCAGTACTTC.

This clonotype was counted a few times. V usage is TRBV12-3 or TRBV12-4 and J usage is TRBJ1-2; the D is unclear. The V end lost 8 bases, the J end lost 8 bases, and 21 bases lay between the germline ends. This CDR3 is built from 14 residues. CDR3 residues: CASHLLSGVGGYTF. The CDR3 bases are TGTGCCAGCCACCTACTTTCCGGGGTGGGGGGCTACACCTTC.

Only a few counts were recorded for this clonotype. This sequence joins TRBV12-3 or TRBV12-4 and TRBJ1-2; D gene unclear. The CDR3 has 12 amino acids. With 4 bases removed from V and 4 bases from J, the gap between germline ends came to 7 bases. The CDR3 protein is CASSWWGYGYTF. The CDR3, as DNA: TGTGCCAGCAGTTGGTGGGGCTATGGCTACACCTTC.

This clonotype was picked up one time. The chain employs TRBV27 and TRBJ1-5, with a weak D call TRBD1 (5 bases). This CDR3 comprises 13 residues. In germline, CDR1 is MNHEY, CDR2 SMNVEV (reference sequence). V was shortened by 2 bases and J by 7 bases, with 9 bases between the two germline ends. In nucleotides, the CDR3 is TGTGCCAGCAGTTTAGACGACAGACAGCCCCAGCATTTT. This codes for CASSLDDRQPQHF.

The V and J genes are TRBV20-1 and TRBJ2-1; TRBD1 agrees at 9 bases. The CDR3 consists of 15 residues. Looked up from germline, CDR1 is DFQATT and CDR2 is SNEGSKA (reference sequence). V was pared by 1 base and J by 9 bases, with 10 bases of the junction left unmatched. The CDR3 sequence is CSARGRGQGFGEQFF. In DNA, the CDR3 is TGCAGTGCTAGAGGCCGAGGACAGGGGTTCGGTGAGCAGTTCTTC.

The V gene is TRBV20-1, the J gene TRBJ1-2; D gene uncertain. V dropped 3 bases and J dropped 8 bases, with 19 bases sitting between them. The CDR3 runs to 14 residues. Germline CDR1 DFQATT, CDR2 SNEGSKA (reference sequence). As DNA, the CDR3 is TGCAGTGCTAGCGTCAGCGGGAGGCAGGACGGCTACACCTTC. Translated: CSASVSGRQDGYTF.

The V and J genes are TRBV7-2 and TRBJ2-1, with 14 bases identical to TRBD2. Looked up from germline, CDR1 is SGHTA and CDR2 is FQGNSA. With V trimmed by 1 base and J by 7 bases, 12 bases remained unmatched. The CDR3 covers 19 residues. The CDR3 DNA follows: TGTGCCAGCAGCTTAGAGGGACTAGCGGGAGATCTAGGGAGGAATGAGCAGTTCTTC. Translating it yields CASSLEGLAGDLGRNEQFF.

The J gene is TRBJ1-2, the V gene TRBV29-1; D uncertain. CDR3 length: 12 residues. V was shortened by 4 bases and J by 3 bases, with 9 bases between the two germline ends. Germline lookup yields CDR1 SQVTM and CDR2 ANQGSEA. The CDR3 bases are TGCAGCGTTGGGGTTGGTGACTATGGCTACACCTTC. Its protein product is CSVGVGDYGYTF.

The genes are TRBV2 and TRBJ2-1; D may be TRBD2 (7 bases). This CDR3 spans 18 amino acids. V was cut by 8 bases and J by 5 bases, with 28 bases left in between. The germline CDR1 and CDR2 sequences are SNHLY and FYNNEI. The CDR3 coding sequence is TGTGCCAGCGCTTTGCGGGGGCCCGGCGGGCCGGAGAACAATGAGCAGTTCTTC. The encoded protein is CASALRGPGGPENNEQFF.

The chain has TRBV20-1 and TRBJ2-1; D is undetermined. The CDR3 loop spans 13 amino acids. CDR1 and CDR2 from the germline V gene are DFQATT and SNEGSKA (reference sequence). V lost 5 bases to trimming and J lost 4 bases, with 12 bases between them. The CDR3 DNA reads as TGCAGTGCTTCCAAGGCCCCATACAATGAGCAGTTCTTC. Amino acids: CSASKAPYNEQFF.

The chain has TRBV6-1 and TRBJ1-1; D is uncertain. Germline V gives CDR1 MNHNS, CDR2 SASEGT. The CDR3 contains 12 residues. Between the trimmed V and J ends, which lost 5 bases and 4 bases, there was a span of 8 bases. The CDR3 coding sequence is TGTGCCAGCAGTCGGCGGGTCACTGAAGCTTTCTTT. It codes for CASSRRVTEAFF.

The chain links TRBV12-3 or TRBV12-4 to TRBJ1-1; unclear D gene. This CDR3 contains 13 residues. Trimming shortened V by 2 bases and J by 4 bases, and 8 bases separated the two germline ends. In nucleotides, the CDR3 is TGTGCCAGCAGTTTATTCGAGGGCACTGAAGCTTTCTTT. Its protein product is CASSLFEGTEAFF.

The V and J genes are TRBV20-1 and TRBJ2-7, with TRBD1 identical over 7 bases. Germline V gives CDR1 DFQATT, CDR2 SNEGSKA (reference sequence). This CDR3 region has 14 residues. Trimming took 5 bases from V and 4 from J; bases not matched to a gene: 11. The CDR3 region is CSAPNKGTDYEQYF. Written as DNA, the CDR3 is TGCAGTGCTCCTAATAAGGGGACAGATTACGAGCAGTACTTC.

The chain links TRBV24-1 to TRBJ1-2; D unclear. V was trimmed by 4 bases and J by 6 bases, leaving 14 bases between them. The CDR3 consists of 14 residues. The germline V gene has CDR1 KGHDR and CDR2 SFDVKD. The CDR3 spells CATSESRVGNGYTF. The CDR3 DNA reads TGTGCCACCAGTGAATCCCGGGTGGGCAATGGCTACACCTTC.

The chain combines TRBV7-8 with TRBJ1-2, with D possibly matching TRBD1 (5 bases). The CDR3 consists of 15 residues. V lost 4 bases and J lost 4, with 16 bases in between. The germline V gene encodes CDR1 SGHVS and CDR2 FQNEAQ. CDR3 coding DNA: TGTGCCAGCAGCTGGGGCGAGGGTCCGCCCTATGGCTACACCTTC. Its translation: CASSWGEGPPYGYTF.

In DNA, the CDR3 is TGTGCCAGCAGCCAAGAGACTAGCGGGGGGTACCAAGAGACCCAGTACTTC. Its translation: CASSQETSGGYQETQYF. This chain uses TRBV4-2 with TRBJ2-5, with 13 bases that match TRBD2. Germline loops: CDR1 LGHNA, CDR2 YNFKEQ. V dropped 0 bases and J dropped 0; count of bases not matched to a gene: 1. The CDR3 loop spans 17 amino acids.

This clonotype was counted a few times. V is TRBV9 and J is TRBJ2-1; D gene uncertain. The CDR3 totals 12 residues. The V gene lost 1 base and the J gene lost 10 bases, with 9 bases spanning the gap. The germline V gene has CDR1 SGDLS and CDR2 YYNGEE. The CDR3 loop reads CASSVSSSEQFF. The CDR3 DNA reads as TGTGCCAGCAGCGTAAGCAGCTCGGAGCAGTTCTTC.

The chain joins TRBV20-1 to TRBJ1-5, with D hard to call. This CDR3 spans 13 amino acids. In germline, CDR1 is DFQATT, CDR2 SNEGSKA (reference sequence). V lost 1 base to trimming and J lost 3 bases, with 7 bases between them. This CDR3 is CSARASTNQPQHF. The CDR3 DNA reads TGCAGTGCTAGAGCGTCTACCAATCAGCCCCAGCATTTT.